What follows are 15 T cell receptor beta chains derived from one specimen sequenced in a study of blood T cell repertoires in COVID-19. This table comes from immunoSEQ multiplex PCR, and its TCRdb copy is limited to in-frame clones, with some not included. The top ten clones hold 6.5% to 9.5% of a sample with some 180,000 clones, roughly 82% of them seen once. What was sequenced was peripheral blood. The source is a woman between 55 and 75 years old with COVID-19, enrolled during active disease.

The rearrangement links TRBV10-1 to TRBJ2-5; no definite D call. V gave up 10 bases and J gave up 4 bases, with 10 bases separating them. This CDR3 has 11 residues. Germline loops: CDR1 WNHNN, CDR2 SYGVQD (reference sequence). CDR3 sequence reads: CANERLETQYF. CDR3 bases: TGCGCCAACGAGCGCTTAGAGACCCAGTACTTC.

The CDR3 here is CASSQPGGYGYTF. DNA of the CDR3: TGTGCCAGCAGCCAACCCGGGGGCTATGGCTACACCTTC. The gene calls are TRBV4-2 and TRBJ1-2, with a weak D call TRBD1 (5 bases). Germline loops: CDR1 LGHNA, CDR2 YNFKEQ. Trimming stripped 2 bases from V and 4 bases from J, with 8 bases between. The CDR3 spans 13 residues.

This chain joins TRBV5-4 and TRBJ2-5; 9 bases fit TRBD2. Germline V gene sequence: CDR1 SGHNT, CDR2 YYREEE (reference sequence). The ends lost 4 bases at V and 2 bases at J; junction bases unmatched: 9. The CDR3 spans 16 residues. CDR3 in DNA: TGTGCCAGCAGCGGGAGACTAGCGGCACCTCAAGAGACCCAGTACTTC. Its protein product is CASSGRLAAPQETQYF.

The V and J genes are TRBV6-2 or TRBV6-3 and TRBJ2-3; the match to TRBD2 covers 8 bases. J lost 3 bases, V lost 6 bases, and 8 bases had no gene match. Germline V CDR1 and CDR2: MNHEY, SVGEGT. There are 15 residues in the CDR3. The CDR3 DNA reads as TGTGCCAGCAGCCAGGGACTAGAGGCGACAGATACGCAGTATTTT. Translated, it gives CASSQGLEATDTQYF.

This chain links TRBV21-1 with TRBJ2-1; the table's TRBD2 call for D was not verified on the DNA. TRBV21-1 has pseudogene status. The CDR3 has 19 residues. The CDR3 here is CASSKAWGLAGGPNNEQFF. For the CDR3, the DNA is TGTGCCAGCAGCAAAGCTTGGGGACTAGCGGGGGGGCCCAACAATGAGCAGTTCTTC.

This chain joins TRBV9 and TRBJ2-5; no definite D call. The ends were cut back, 0 bases at V and 0 bases at J, with 6 bases in the middle. The CDR3 loop spans 14 amino acids. Germline V lookup: CDR1 SGDLS, CDR2 YYNGEE. CDR3 residues: CASSVGAYQETQYF. For the CDR3, the DNA is TGTGCCAGCAGCGTAGGTGCGTACCAAGAGACCCAGTACTTC.

V gene TRBV27 combines with J gene TRBJ1-2; TRBD1 agrees at 7 bases. The germline gives CDR1 MNHEY, CDR2 SMNVEV (reference sequence). V shed 6 bases and J 2 bases; nucleotides not matched to a gene: 12. This CDR3 region has 16 residues. In nucleotides, the CDR3 is TGTGCCAGCAGCCCCAGGGAAGGGGGCTTGAACTATGGCTACACCTTC. Encoded protein: CASSPREGGLNYGYTF.

The chain employs TRBV9 and TRBJ2-1; tentative D call: TRBD2 (6 bases). Between the trimmed V and J ends, which lost 3 bases and 10 bases, there was a span of 17 bases. Germline loops: CDR1 SGDLS, CDR2 YYNGEE. CDR3 length equals 14 residues. CDR3 loop: CASSAGTSPLEQFF. CDR3 DNA: TGTGCCAGCAGCGCCGGGACTTCCCCTTTAGAGCAGTTCTTC.

The J gene is TRBJ1-1, the V gene TRBV7-3, with no clear D. CDR1 and CDR2 from the germline V gene are SGHTA and FQGTGA. The V end was cut by 2 bases, the J end by 3 bases, with 10 bases between. This CDR3 spans 14 amino acids. CDR3 residues: CASSLSGGDTEAFF. CDR3 in DNA: TGTGCCAGCAGCTTATCCGGCGGGGACACTGAAGCTTTCTTT.

CDR3 bases: TGCGCCAGCAGCCTCCCGGGACAGGGCATGGAGACCCAGTACTTC. As protein: CASSLPGQGMETQYF. The V call is TRBV5-1, the J call TRBJ2-5; 9 nucleotides align to TRBD1. Germline-derived CDR1 and CDR2 are SGHRS and YFSETQ. This CDR3 comprises 15 residues. The V and J ends lost 4 bases and 5 bases, in that order; junction bases with no gene match: 9. Looking up the rest from reference TRBV5-1 and TRBJ2-5 gives the full variable domain: KAGVTQTPRYLIKTRGQQVTLSCSPISGHRSVSWYQQTPGQGLQFLFEYFSETQRNKGNFPGRFSGRQFSNSRSEMNVSTLELGDSALYLCASSLPGQGMETQYFGPGTRLLVL.

The rearrangement links TRBV7-9 to TRBJ1-6; TRBD1 might be the D (6 bases). The CDR3 sequence is 13 residues long. CDR1 is SEHNR, CDR2 FQNEAQ, per germline (reference sequence). The germline V and J ends were trimmed by 4 bases and 7 bases, with 8 bases remaining between them. Written as DNA, the CDR3 is TGTGCCAGCAGCTCAGGGGAGAATTCACCCCTCCACTTT. Its protein product is CASSSGENSPLHF.

The V call is TRBV6-2 or TRBV6-3, the J call TRBJ2-1; D is possibly TRBD2 (5 bases). The CDR3 length is 15 residues. Germline loops: CDR1 MNHEY, CDR2 SVGEGT. V was pared by 5 bases and J by 7 bases, with 18 bases between. CDR3 bases: TGTGCCAGCAGTGTTGGCGAGGGCCACCGGAATGAGCAGTTCTTC. Translated, it gives CASSVGEGHRNEQFF.

This clone showed up just once. The chain has TRBV15 and TRBJ1-5; a weak D match, TRBD1 (6 bases). Trimming stripped 1 base from V and 0 bases from J, with 10 bases between. This CDR3 has 16 amino acids. Germline V gene sequence: CDR1 LNHNV, CDR2 YYDKDF (reference sequence). CDR3 DNA sequence: TGTGCCACCAGCAGAGGTGGGACACTTAGCAATCAGCCCCAGCATTTT. Protein sequence: CATSRGGTLSNQPQHF.

The chain is built from TRBV5-5 and TRBJ2-7, with a possible D match to TRBD2 (6 bases). CDR1 and CDR2 (germline): SGHKS, YYEKEE (reference sequence). The CDR3 loop spans 13 amino acids. V dropped 3 bases and J dropped 5 bases, with 12 bases sitting between them. As DNA, the CDR3 is TGTGCCAGCAGCTCGGCGCGGGGAAACGAGCAGTACTTC. It yields the protein CASSSARGNEQYF.

The genes are TRBV7-2 and TRBJ1-5; 8 bases match TRBD1. The CDR3 length is 16 residues. With V trimmed by 2 bases and J by 6 bases, 9 bases remained unmatched. The germline V gene has CDR1 SGHTA and CDR2 FQGNSA. The chain's CDR3 is CASSLRGQGQVQPQHF. The CDR3 nucleotides are TGTGCCAGCAGCTTACGAGGACAGGGACAGGTTCAGCCCCAGCATTTT.